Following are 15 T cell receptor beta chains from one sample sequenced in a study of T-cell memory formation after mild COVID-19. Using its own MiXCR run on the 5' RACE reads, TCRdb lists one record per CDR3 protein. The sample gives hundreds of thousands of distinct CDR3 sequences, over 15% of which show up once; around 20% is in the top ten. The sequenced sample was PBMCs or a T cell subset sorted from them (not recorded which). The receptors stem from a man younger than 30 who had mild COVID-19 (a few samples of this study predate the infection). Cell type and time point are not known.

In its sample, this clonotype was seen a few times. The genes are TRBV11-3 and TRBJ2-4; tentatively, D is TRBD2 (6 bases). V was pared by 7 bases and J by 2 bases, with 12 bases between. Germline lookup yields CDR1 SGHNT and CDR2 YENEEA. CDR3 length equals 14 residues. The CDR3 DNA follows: TGTGCCAGCATTCGGGGGAAAACCAAAAACATTCAGTACTTC. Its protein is CASIRGKTKNIQYF.

CDR3 region: CASSAGGTERYGYTF. In DNA, the CDR3 is TGTGCCAGCAGCGCCGGCGGGACAGAACGATATGGCTACACCTTC. The chain joins TRBV13 to TRBJ1-2; 7 bases match TRBD1. The length of the CDR3 is 15 residues. With V trimmed by 5 bases and J by 5 bases, 11 bases remained unmatched. Per the germline V gene, CDR1 is PRHDT and CDR2 is FYEKMQ (reference sequence). Drawing the rest from reference TRBV13 and TRBJ1-2, the complete variable domain is AAGVIQSPRHLIKEKRETATLKCYPIPRHDTVYWYQQGPGQDPQFLISFYEKMQSDKGSIPDRFSAQQFSDYHSELNMSSLELGDSALYFCASSAGGTERYGYTFGSGTRLTVV.

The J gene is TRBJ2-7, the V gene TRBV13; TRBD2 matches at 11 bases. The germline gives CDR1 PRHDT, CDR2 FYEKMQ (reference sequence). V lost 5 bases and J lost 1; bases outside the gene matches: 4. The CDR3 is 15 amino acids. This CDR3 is CASSPPSGRSYEQYF. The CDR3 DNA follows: TGTGCCAGCAGCCCCCCTAGCGGGAGGTCCTACGAGCAGTACTTC.

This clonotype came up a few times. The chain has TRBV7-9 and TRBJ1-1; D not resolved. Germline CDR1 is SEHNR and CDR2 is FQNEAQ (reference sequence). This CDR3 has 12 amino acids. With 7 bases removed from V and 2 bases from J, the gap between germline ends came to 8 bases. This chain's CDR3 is CASIFDNTEAFF. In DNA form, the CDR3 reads TGTGCCAGCATCTTCGATAACACTGAAGCTTTCTTT. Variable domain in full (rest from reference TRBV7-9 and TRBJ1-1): DTGVSQNPRHKITKRGQNVTFRCDPISEHNRLYWYRQTLGQGPEFLTYFQNEAQLEKSRLLSDRFSAERPKGSFSTLEIQRTEQGDSAMYLCASIFDNTEAFFGQGTRLTVV.

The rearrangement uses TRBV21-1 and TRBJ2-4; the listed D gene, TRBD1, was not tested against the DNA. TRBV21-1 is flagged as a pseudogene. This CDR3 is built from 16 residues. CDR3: CASSKLRQGAHNIQYF. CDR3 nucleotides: TGTGCCAGCAGCAAACTACGACAGGGGGCGCATAACATTCAGTACTTC.

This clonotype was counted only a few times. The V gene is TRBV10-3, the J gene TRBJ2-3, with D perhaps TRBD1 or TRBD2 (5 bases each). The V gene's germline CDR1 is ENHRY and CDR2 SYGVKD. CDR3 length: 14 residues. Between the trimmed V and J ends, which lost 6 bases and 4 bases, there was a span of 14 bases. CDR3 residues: CAIRTEGPPDTQYF. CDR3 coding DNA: TGTGCCATCAGAACTGAGGGGCCCCCAGATACGCAGTATTTT.

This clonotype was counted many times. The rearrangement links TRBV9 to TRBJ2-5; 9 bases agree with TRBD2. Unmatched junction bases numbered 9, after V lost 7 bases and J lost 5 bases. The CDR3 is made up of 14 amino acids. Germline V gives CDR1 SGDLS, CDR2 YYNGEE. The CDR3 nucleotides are TGTGCCAGCTCGAGAGCGGGGGGTTCGGAGACCCAGTACTTC. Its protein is CASSRAGGSETQYF.

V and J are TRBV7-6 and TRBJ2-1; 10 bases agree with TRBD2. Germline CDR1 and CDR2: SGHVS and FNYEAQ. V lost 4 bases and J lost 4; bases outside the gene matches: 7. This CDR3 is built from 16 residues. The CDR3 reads CASSSTSGEVYNEQFF. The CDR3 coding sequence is TGTGCCAGCAGCTCTACTAGCGGGGAAGTTTACAATGAGCAGTTCTTC. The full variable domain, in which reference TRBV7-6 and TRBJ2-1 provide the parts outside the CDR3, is GAGVSQSPRYKVTKRGQDVALRCDPISGHVSLYWYRQALGQGPEFLTYFNYEAQQDKSGLPNDRFSAERPEGSISTLTIQRTEQRDSAMYRCASSSTSGEVYNEQFFGPGTRLTVL.

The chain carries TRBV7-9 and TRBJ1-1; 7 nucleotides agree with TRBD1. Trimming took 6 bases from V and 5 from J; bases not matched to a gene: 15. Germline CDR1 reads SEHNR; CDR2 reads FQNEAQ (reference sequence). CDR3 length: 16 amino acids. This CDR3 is CASREWRTGEGTEAFF. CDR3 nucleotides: TGTGCCAGCAGAGAGTGGAGGACAGGAGAGGGGACTGAAGCTTTCTTT.

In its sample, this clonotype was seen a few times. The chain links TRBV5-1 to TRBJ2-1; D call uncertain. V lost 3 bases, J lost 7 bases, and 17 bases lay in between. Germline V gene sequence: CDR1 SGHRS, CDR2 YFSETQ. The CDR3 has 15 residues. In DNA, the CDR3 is TGCGCCAGCAGCTCCGGACCAGATAGTAGGAATGAGCAGTTCTTC. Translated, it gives CASSSGPDSRNEQFF.

The DNA of the CDR3 is TGCGCCAGCAGCCAAGCTTCAGTTCTAGCGGGGAACTACGAGCAGTACTTC. Translation gives CASSQASVLAGNYEQYF. This chain connects TRBV4-1 to TRBJ2-7, with 9 positions matching TRBD2. V trimming: 1 base; J trimming: 3 bases; junction bases outside the gene matches: 10. There are 17 residues in the CDR3. CDR1 is MGHRA and CDR2 is YSYEKL in the germline V gene.

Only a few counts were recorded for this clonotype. The DNA for the CDR3 is TGCGCCAGCAGCCATGCCCGGGGAGGGGATTTGGGTGAAAAACTGTTTTTT. Encoded protein: CASSHARGGDLGEKLFF. V is TRBV4-1 and J is TRBJ1-4; D might be TRBD1 (5 bases). The CDR3 is 17 residues long. V was trimmed by 3 bases and J by 7 bases, leaving 21 bases between them. CDR1 and CDR2 from the germline V gene are MGHRA and YSYEKL.

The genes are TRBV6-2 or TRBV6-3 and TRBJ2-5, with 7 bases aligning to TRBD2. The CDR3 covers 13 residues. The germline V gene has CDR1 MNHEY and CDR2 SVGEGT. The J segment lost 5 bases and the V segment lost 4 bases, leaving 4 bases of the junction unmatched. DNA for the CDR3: TGTGCCAGCAGTTCAGCGGGGCGGGAGACCCAGTACTTC. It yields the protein CASSSAGRETQYF.

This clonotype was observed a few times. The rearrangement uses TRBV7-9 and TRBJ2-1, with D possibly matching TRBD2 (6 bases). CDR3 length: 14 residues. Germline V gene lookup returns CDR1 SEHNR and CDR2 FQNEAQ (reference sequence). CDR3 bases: TGTGCGAGCGGGCGGCAGGAGGTTTACAATGAGCAGTTCTTC. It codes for CASGRQEVYNEQFF. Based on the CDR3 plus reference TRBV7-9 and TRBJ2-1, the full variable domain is DTGVSQNPRHKITKRGQNVTFRCDPISEHNRLYWYRQTLGQGPEFLTYFQNEAQLEKSRLLSDRFSAERPKGSFSTLEIQRTEQGDSAMYLCASGRQEVYNEQFFGPGTRLTVL.

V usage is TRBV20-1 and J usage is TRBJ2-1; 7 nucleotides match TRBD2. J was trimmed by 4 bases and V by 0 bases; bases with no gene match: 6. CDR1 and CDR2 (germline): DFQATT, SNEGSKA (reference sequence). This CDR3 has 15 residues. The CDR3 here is CSARDRRRGYNEQFF. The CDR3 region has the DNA TGCAGTGCTAGAGATCGAAGGCGGGGGTACAATGAGCAGTTCTTC.